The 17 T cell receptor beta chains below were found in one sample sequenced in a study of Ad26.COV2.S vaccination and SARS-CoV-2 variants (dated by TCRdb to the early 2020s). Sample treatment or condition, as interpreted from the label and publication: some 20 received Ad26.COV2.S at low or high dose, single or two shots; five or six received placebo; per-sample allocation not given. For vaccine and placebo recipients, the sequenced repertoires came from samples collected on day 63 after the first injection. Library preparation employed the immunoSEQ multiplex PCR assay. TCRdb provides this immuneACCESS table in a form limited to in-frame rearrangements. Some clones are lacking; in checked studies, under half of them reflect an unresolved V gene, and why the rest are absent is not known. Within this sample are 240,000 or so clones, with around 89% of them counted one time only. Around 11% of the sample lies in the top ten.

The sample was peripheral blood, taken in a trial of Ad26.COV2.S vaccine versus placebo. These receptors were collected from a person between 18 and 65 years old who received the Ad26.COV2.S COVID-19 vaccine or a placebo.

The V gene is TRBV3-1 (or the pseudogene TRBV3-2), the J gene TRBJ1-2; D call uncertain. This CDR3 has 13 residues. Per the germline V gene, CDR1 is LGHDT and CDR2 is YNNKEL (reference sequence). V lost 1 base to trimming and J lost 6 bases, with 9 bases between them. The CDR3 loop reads CASSQGPGNGYTF. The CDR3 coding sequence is TGTGCCAGCAGCCAAGGTCCCGGGAATGGCTACACCTTC.

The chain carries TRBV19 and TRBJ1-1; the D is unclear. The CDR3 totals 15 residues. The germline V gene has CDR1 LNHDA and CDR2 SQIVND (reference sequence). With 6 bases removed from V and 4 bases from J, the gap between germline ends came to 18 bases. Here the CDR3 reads CASSTSGAASTEAFF. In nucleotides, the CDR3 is TGTGCCAGTAGCACCTCGGGCGCCGCCAGCACTGAAGCTTTCTTT. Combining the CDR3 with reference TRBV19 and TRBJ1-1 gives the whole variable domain DGGITQSPKYLFRKEGQNVTLSCEQNLNHDAMYWYRQDPGQGLRLIYYSQIVNDFQKGDIAEGYSVSREKKESFPLTVTSAQKNPTAFYLCASSTSGAASTEAFFGQGTRLTVV.

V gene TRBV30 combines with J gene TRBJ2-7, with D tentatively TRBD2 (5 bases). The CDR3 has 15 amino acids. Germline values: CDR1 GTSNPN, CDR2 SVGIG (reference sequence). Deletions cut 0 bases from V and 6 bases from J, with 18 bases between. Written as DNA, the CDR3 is TGTGCCTGGAGTGTACGAAAGCCGGGGTCATCCGAGCAGTACTTC. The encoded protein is CAWSVRKPGSSEQYF.

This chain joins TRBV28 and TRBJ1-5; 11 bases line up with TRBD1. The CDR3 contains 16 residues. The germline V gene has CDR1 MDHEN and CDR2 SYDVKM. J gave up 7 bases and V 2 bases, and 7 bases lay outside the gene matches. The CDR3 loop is CASSLGQGASGQPQHF. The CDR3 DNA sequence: TGTGCCAGCAGTTTAGGACAGGGGGCGAGCGGACAGCCCCAGCATTTT.

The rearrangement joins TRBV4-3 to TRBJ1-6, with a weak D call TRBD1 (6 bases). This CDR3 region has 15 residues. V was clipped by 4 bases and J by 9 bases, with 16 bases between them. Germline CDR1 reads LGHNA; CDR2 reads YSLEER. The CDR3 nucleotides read TGCGCCAGCAGCCCTACAGGGACCGGGGGTTCACCCCTCCACTTT. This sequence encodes CASSPTGTGGSPLHF.

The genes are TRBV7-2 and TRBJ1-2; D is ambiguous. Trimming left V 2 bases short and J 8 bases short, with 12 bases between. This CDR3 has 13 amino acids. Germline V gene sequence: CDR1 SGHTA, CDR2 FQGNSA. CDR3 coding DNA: TGTGCCAGCAGCTTAAGGTCCGCGGGCGGCTACACCTTC. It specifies CASSLRSAGGYTF.

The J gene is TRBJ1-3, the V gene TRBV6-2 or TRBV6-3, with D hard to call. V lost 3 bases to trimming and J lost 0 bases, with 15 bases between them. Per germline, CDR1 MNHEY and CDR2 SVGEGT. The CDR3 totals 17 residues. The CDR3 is CASSYPDTPSSGNTIYF. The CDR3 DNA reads TGTGCCAGCAGTTATCCCGACACCCCGAGCTCTGGAAACACCATATATTTT.

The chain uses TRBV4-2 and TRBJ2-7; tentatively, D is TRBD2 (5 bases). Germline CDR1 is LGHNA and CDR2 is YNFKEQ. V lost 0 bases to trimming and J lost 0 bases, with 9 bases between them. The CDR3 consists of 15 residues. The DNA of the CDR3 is TGTGCCAGCAGCCAAGATCTCGGGAACTCCTACGAGCAGTACTTC. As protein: CASSQDLGNSYEQYF.

The CDR3: CASSPGTDKETQYF. CDR3 bases: TGTGCCAGCAGTCCTGGGACAGACAAAGAGACCCAGTACTTC. The chain carries TRBV6-5 and TRBJ2-5; 7 positions match TRBD1. The germline gives CDR1 MNHEY, CDR2 SVGAGI. The CDR3 spans 14 residues. The J segment lost 3 bases and the V segment lost 5 bases, leaving 6 bases of the junction unmatched.

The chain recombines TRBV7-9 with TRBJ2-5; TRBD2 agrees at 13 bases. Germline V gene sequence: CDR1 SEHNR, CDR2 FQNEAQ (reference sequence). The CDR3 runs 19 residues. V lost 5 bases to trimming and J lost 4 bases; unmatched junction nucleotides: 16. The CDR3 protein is CASSLTSGLAGVLGETQYF. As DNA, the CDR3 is TGTGCCAGCAGCCTAACCAGCGGACTAGCGGGGGTTCTCGGAGAGACCCAGTACTTC.

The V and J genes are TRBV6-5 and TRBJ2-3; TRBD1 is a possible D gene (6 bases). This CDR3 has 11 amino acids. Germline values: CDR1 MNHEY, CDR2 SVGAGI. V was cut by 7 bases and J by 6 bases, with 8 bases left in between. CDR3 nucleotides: TGTGCCAGCATAAGGGGGGATACGCAGTATTTT. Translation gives CASIRGDTQYF.

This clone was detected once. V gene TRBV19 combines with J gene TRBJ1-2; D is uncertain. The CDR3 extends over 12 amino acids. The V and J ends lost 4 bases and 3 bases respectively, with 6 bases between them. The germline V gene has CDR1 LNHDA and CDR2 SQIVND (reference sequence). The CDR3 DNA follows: TGTGCCAGTAGTAGCATCGACTATGGCTACACCTTC. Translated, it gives CASSSIDYGYTF.

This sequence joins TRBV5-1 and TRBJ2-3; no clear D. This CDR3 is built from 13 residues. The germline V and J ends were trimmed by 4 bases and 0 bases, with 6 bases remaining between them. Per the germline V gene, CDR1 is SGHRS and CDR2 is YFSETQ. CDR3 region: CASSRISTDTQYF. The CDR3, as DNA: TGCGCCAGCAGCCGTATAAGCACAGATACGCAGTATTTT.

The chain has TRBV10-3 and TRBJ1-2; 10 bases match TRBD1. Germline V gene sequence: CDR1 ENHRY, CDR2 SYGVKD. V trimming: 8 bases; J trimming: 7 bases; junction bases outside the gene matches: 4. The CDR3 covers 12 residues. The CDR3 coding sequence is TGTGCCATCCAGGACAGGGGGATTGGCTACACCTTC. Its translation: CAIQDRGIGYTF.

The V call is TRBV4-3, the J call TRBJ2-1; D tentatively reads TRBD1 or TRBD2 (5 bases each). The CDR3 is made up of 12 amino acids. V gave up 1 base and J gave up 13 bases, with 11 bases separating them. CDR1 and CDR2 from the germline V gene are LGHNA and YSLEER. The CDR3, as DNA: TGCGCCAGCAGCCAAGGGGGGTCAGTCCAGTTCTTC. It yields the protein CASSQGGSVQFF.

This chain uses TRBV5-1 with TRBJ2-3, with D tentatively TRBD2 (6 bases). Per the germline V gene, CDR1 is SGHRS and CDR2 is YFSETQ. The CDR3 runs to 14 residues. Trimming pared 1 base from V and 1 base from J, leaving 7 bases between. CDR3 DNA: TGCGCCAGCAGCTTGCCTAGCGGCACAGATACGCAGTATTTT. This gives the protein CASSLPSGTDTQYF.

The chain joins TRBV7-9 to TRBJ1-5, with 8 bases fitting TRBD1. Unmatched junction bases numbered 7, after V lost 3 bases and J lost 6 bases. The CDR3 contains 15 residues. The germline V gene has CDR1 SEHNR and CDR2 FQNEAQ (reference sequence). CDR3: CASSLDRASPQPQHF. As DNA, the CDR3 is TGTGCCAGCAGCTTGGACAGGGCCTCCCCTCAGCCCCAGCATTTT.